These T cell receptor beta chains were read from a single sample in a study of blood T cells in healthy people across ages. Each CDR3 protein gets one entry after TCRdb re-called the 5' RACE reads with MiXCR. Here the sample spans 890,000 or so distinct CDR3 sequences, around 68% being singletons. Sample: blood. The receptor source for this set is a man aged 30-40 years in good health. Both conserved end residues are part of each CDR3. The D gene is left open where the match is weak. Size tells how often a clone was seen (once, few, many) or the class of an expanded clone, and some rows leave it out.

>TRBV4-2|TRBJ2-5|-|15|-
TGTGCCAGCAGCCAAGGGGGGAGACTCCAAGAGACCCAGTACTTC
CASSQGGRLQETQYF
>TRBV6-2/TRBV6-3|TRBJ1-5|-|13|few
TGTGCCAGCAAACGGACGGGTAATCAGCCCCAGCATTTT
CASKRTGNQPQHF
>TRBV6-2/TRBV6-3|TRBJ2-7|-|15|-
TGTGCCAGCAGTATTCTGACAGCCTGGGACTACGAGCAGTACTTC
CASSILTAWDYEQYF
>TRBV20-1|TRBJ1-1|-|14|-
TGCAGTCCCTGGGGCATCGAGGGGAACACTGAAGCTTTCTTT
CSPWGIEGNTEAFF
>TRBV29-1|TRBJ1-5|TRBD1|14|-
TGCAGCGTTGCACAGGGGGCTAGCAATCAGCCCCAGCATTTT
CSVAQGASNQPQHF
>TRBV2|TRBJ2-6|-|15|-
TGCGCCACCTACATTCTTCTGGATGGGGCCAACGTCCTGACTTTC
CATYILLDGANVLTF
>TRBV7-9|TRBJ2-1|-|16|once
TGTGCCAGCAGCTCAAACCCAGGGAGCTCCTACAATGAGCAGTTCTTC
CASSSNPGSSYNEQFF
>TRBV9|TRBJ2-1|TRBD2|16|-
TGTGCCAGCAGCGGGACAACTAGCGGCCCTAACAATGAGCAGTTCTTC
CASSGTTSGPNNEQFF
>TRBV12-3/TRBV12-4|TRBJ2-7|TRBD1|14|few
TGTGCCAGCAGTAGACAGGGGGCAGGGTACGAGCAGTACTTC
CASSRQGAGYEQYF
>TRBV6-2/TRBV6-3|TRBJ2-1|TRBD2|18|-
TGTGCCAGCAGTTACTCGAAAGCGGGGGGTCGCTCCTACAATGAGCAGTTCTTC
CASSYSKAGGRSYNEQFF
>TRBV2|TRBJ1-1|-|13|-
TGTGCCAGCAGTGGGGGATCCCACACTGAAGCTTTCTTT
CASSGGSHTEAFF
>TRBV21-1|TRBJ2-3|-|19|few
TGTGCCAGCAGCAAAGAACGAAGAAAACATCCTCCTAGCACAGATACGCAGTATTTT
CASSKERRKHPPSTDTQYF
>TRBV6-5|TRBJ1-2|-|13|-
TGTGCCAGCAGACCCGGACAGCCCTATGGCTACACCTTC
CASRPGQPYGYTF
>TRBV7-8|TRBJ2-5|-|16|-
TGTGCCAGCAGCTTTCTCAGGCCAGGGGGGCGAGAGACCCAGTACTTC
CASSFLRPGGRETQYF
>TRBV4-3|TRBJ1-2|TRBD1|16|-
TGCGCCAGCAGCCGAGGGACAGGGAAGGCTAACTATGGCTACACCTTC
CASSRGTGKANYGYTF
>TRBV29-1|TRBJ2-7|TRBD2|15|-
TGCAGCGTTGAGGGGACTAGCGGGGGATCTTACGAGCAGTACTTC
CSVEGTSGGSYEQYF
>TRBV20-1|TRBJ2-7|-|15|once
TGCAGTGCTATGCCGGGACTCATAGCCTCCTACGAGCAGTACTTC
CSAMPGLIASYEQYF
>TRBV3-1|TRBJ2-5|-|15|-
TGTGCCAGCAGCCAAGATCACCGGATCCAAGAGACCCAGTACTTC
CASSQDHRIQETQYF
>TRBV27|TRBJ2-4|-|16|many
TGTGCCAGCAGTTCGATACTCGACAGGTCCAAAAACATTCAGTACTTC
CASSSILDRSKNIQYF
>TRBV5-1|TRBJ2-7|TRBD1|16|-
TGCGCCAGCAGCTTGGCCCTCGGGACAGGGACCTACGAGCAGTACTTC
CASSLALGTGTYEQYF
>TRBV24-1|TRBJ2-1|-|17|-
TGTGCCACCAGTGATTTGATCGGCAGGATCCCGCCAAATGAGCAGTTCTTC
CATSDLIGRIPPNEQFF
>TRBV18|TRBJ1-2|TRBD1|15|-
TGTGCCAGCTCACCGAGGGGGCTATCGGACTATGGCTACACCTTC
CASSPRGLSDYGYTF
>TRBV11-1|TRBJ2-7|-|16|-
TGTGCCAGCAGCCCTCGGACTTCTAAGTTCTCCTACGAGCAGTACTTC
CASSPRTSKFSYEQYF
>TRBV10-3|TRBJ2-3|TRBD2|15|-
TGTGCCATCAGCCCTAGCGGGGCTAGCACAGATACGCAGTATTTT
CAISPSGASTDTQYF
>TRBV14|TRBJ2-3|-|15|-
TGTGCCAGCAGCCACTCCCATCAGAACACAGATACGCAGTATTTT
CASSHSHQNTDTQYF
>TRBV4-2|TRBJ2-1|TRBD1|18|few
TGTGCCAGCAGCCAAGAACTAACCGGGACAGGGAGGGTCAATGAGCAGTTCTTC
CASSQELTGTGRVNEQFF
>TRBV11-2|TRBJ1-2|-|14|-
TGTGCCAGCAGCCCGGAGGTCCGGGGTGGGGGCTACACCTTC
CASSPEVRGGGYTF
>TRBV10-3|TRBJ1-4|TRBD1|16|-
TGTGCCATCAGTCCGGGACAGACGTCAACTAATGAAAAACTGTTTTTT
CAISPGQTSTNEKLFF
>TRBV3-1|TRBJ2-5|TRBD2|16|-
TGTGCCAGCAGCCCCCCCGCGCGGGGGGCCGTAGAGACCCAGTACTTC
CASSPPARGAVETQYF
>TRBV7-2|TRBJ2-5|TRBD2|13|-
TGTGCCAGCAGCTTAAACCTAGCGGGTGAGCAGTACTTC
CASSLNLAGEQYF
>TRBV28|TRBJ2-7|TRBD1|15|-
TGTGCCAGCAGTTCCCAGGGGGCGGGTTCGCGCGAGCAGTACTTC
CASSSQGAGSREQYF